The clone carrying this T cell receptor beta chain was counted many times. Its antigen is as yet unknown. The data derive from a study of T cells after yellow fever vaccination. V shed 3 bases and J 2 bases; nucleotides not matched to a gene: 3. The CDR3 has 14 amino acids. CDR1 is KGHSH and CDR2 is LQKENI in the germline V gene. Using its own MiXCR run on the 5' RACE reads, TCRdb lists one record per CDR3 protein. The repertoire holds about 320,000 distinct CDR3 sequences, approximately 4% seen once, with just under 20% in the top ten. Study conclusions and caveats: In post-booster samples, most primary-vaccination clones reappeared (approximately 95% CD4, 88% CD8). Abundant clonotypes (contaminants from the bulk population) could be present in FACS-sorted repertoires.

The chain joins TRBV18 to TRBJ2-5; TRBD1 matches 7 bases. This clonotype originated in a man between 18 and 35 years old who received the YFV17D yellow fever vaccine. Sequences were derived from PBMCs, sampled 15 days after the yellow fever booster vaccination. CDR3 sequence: CASSPRGQQETQYF. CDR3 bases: TGTGCCAGCTCACCCCGGGGACAGCAAGAGACCCAGTACTTC.